The entry below describes one T cell receptor beta chain. Its target is unknown. This specimen comes from a study of high-grade serous ovarian cancer treatment subgroups. As for the study in general: On average, 14,192 reads and roughly 7,000 unique TCR beta rearrangements were obtained per sample.

General study results and limits: Higher neoantigen levels went with greater TCR clonal relatedness. Spatial context was lost because tumors were sequenced in bulk. Same-patient tumor repertoires overlapped at roughly 0.11 to 0.79; different patients barely overlapped.

The tumor samples were collected prior to definitive surgery or chemotherapy. The data were produced by immunoSEQ multiplex PCR, yet TCRdb's version contains in-frame clones alone and is incomplete. The sample carries 9,500 to 15,000 clones, roughly 85% recorded once. The sequence was collected from a human donor with high-grade serous ovarian cancer. The sample consisted of tumor tissue.

The CDR3 DNA is TGTGCCAGCAAGGACAGGGAGGGGTGGCAGCCCCAGCATTTT. Translated, it gives CASKDREGWQPQHF. The chain links TRBV6-6 to TRBJ1-5; 8 bases line up with TRBD1. With V trimmed by 7 bases and J by 7 bases, 9 bases remained unmatched. The CDR3 has 14 amino acids. Germline V gives CDR1 MNHNY, CDR2 SVGAGI (reference sequence).